The 10 T cell receptor beta chains below all came from one sample that was sequenced in a study of blood T cell repertoires in COVID-19. Data came from immunoSEQ multiplex PCR; TCRdb stores just in-frame clones and leaves some out. The repertoire holds approximately 60,000 clones, with more than 75% as singletons. Sequencing used peripheral blood. The source of these receptors is a man aged 50-60 years with active COVID-19.

This clone was counted once. The chain joins TRBV7-2 to TRBJ1-2, with 7 bases matching TRBD1. The CDR3 extends over 12 amino acids. V lost 5 bases to trimming and J lost 6 bases; unmatched junction nucleotides: 3. Germline-derived CDR1 and CDR2 are SGHTA and FQGNSA. The CDR3 region has the DNA TGTGCCAGCAGCCTAGACAGGGATGGCTACACCTTC. The encoded protein is CASSLDRDGYTF. Combining the CDR3 with reference TRBV7-2 and TRBJ1-2 gives the whole variable domain GAGVSQSPSNKVTEKGKDVELRCDPISGHTALYWYRQSLGQGLEFLIYFQGNSAPDKSGLPSDRFSAERTGGSVSTLTIQRTQQEDSAVYLCASSLDRDGYTFGSGTRLTVV.

The V and J genes are TRBV5-6 and TRBJ2-7, with D unclear. Trimming stripped 0 bases from V and 0 bases from J, with 4 bases between. Germline V CDR1 and CDR2: SGHDT, YYEEEE. The CDR3 spans 13 residues. The CDR3, as DNA: TGTGCCAGCAGCTTGGTCTCCTCCTACGAGCAGTACTTC. Its protein product is CASSLVSSYEQYF.

V is TRBV3-1 (or the pseudogene TRBV3-2) and J is TRBJ1-3; weak D call: TRBD1 (6 bases). Germline V gives CDR1 LGHDT, CDR2 YNNKEL (reference sequence). V was cut by 1 base and J by 0 bases, with 10 bases left in between. CDR3 length: 16 residues. The CDR3 nucleotides read TGTGCCAGCAGCCAAGCGACAGGAACCTCTGGAAACACCATATATTTT. It encodes CASSQATGTSGNTIYF.

V is TRBV2 and J is TRBJ2-7; TRBD2 matches at 10 bases. V shed 5 bases, J shed 7 bases, and the junction held 8 bases outside the gene matches. From germline, CDR1 is SNHLY and CDR2 FYNNEI. This CDR3 spans 14 amino acids. DNA of the CDR3: TGTGCCAGCAGTACGAAGCGGGGGGGCTGGGAGCAGTACTTC. It translates to CASSTKRGGWEQYF.

This clone was counted a few times. The V and J genes are TRBV7-2 and TRBJ2-7; tentative D call: TRBD2 (6 bases). Trimming took off 5 bases at V and 2 bases at J, with 13 bases between the two ends. The CDR3 runs 14 residues. Germline assignment: CDR1 SGHTA and CDR2 FQGNSA. Here the CDR3 reads CASSVLGGAYEQYF. The CDR3 DNA sequence: TGTGCCAGCAGCGTCCTGGGGGGAGCCTACGAGCAGTACTTC.

The rearrangement links TRBV5-1 to TRBJ1-4; a possible D gene is TRBD1 (6 bases). This CDR3 spans 15 amino acids. The V gene's germline CDR1 is SGHRS and CDR2 YFSETQ. V was trimmed by 2 bases and J by 3 bases, leaving 11 bases between them. The CDR3 DNA reads as TGCGCCAGCAGCTTACAAACAGGGCCTAATGAAAAACTGTTTTTT. It encodes CASSLQTGPNEKLFF.

This chain connects TRBV18 to TRBJ2-3; D may be TRBD2 (5 bases). Trimming cost V 4 bases and J 2 bases, with 13 bases left between them. The V gene's germline CDR1 is KGHSH and CDR2 LQKENI. The CDR3 contains 15 residues. The CDR3 here is CASSRAWENTDTQYF. In DNA, the CDR3 is TGTGCCAGCTCACGCGCGTGGGAGAACACAGATACGCAGTATTTT.

V gene TRBV2 combines with J gene TRBJ2-6; 10 nucleotides match TRBD2. The CDR3 spans 17 residues. The germline gives CDR1 SNHLY, CDR2 FYNNEI. V was pared by 5 bases and J by 0 bases, with 4 bases of the junction left unmatched. The CDR3 region is CASSKRGGVSGANVLTF. The CDR3 bases are TGTGCCAGCAGTAAGCGGGGGGGCGTCTCTGGGGCCAACGTCCTGACTTTC.

This clone showed up just a few times. The V call is TRBV18, the J call TRBJ1-4; a possible D gene is TRBD1 (5 bases). V lost 1 base and J lost 4, with 10 bases in between. The CDR3 runs 15 residues. The germline gives CDR1 KGHSH, CDR2 LQKENI. CDR3 bases: TGTGCCAGCTCACCACGAAGACAGCTTAATGAAAAACTGTTTTTT. It codes for CASSPRRQLNEKLFF.

This clone has a single count. The J gene is TRBJ1-4, the V gene TRBV2, with TRBD1 identical over 7 bases. After removal of 11 bases from V and 3 bases from J, the junction contained 6 bases not matched to a gene. The CDR3 is made up of 13 amino acids. CDR1 is SNHLY, CDR2 FYNNEI, per germline. The CDR3 DNA is TGTGCCGGTCGGGGACAGCCTAATGAAAAACTGTTTTTT. Amino acids: CAGRGQPNEKLFF.